This TCR beta chain was sequenced for a study of cytomegalovirus exposure and HLA in healthy donors. The CDR3 consists of 15 residues. CDR1 and CDR2 (germline): MNHEY, SVGAGI. Trimming left V 7 bases short and J 5 bases short, with 17 bases between. With 60 Vbeta and 13 Jbeta primers, the PCR was carried out. The repertoire was sequenced with immunoSEQ multiplex PCR; TCRdb's copy has only in-frame clones and lacks some. This sample yields about 200,000 clones, of which about nine tenths are seen a single time; about 1% belongs to the top ten. Study results and limitations: Researchers counted around 180 TCR beta chains as cytomegalovirus-associated.

Healthy individuals who donated bone marrow served as the donors. This clone was seen only a few times. What it binds is not known. Sequencing input: PBMCs. The clonotype originates from a boy aged 2-15 years in good health and CMV-seronegative. The chain links TRBV6-5 to TRBJ1-4; D remains unclear. In DNA, the CDR3 is TGTGCCAGCACCACAAGCCCGACGGGAAATGAAAAACTGTTTTTT. As protein: CASTTSPTGNEKLFF.